This T cell receptor beta chain is drawn from a study of T cells in AML relapse after transplant (dated by TCRdb to between 2017 and 2020). Context from the whole study: In patients given allogeneic HSCT for myeloid malignancy, this retrospective study looked at bone marrow T cells, examining both their TCR repertoires and their inhibitory receptor expression. What the study reported, not specific to this receptor: TCR repertoire comparisons were based on very few samples, with only three individuals included per group for unsorted bone marrow.

Within its sample, this clonotype is large (0.1 to 1%). Its cognate antigen has yet to be identified. Base quality data are lacking; no much larger clone is found one base away. The CDR3 goes from the cysteine to the phenylalanine over 20 residues. Left in the record is the CDR3 DNA by itself, 60 bases read in frame from the first base. Clipping removes 3 bases from V and 0 bases from J, with 8 as the unmatched junction base count. CDR1 and CDR2, per the germline V gene (reference sequence), are LGHDT and YNNKEL. Receptors were amplified or captured by PCR. A modified RACE PCR protocol, rather than multiplex PCR, was used to amplify TCR alpha and beta chains from RNA. An Illumina MiSeq was used to sequence the libraries, and raw reads were demultiplexed using sample-specific barcode combinations. For the original study's pipeline: TCR clonotypes were identified from the sequencing reads using MiXCR software. The public sequencing data were trimmed at Q25 with fastp and processed into clonotypes with MiXCR by TCRdb, which kept only in-frame beta chains. Each entry is one CDR3 protein sequence, shown with its most common DNA and genes. The V and J calls were not made by the authors but by TCRdb's processing. Counted in this sample were around 200 distinct CDR3 sequences; under 9.5% of them appeared once. Together, the top ten hold about 10% of the sample.

The receptor was isolated from a human donor who had a stem cell transplant for acute myeloid leukemia. Post transplant, some T cells may arise from the graft donor. Sequenced material: bone marrow, either the whole sample or a sorted T cell fraction (not recorded which), taken at relapse. The chain uses TRBV3-1 and TRBJ2-2; TRBD2 aligns with 15 central bases. The CDR3 corresponds to CASSQVTGTSGGPNTGELFF. The base sequence is TGTGCCAGCAGCCAGGTCACCGGGACTAGCGGGGGGCCGAACACCGGGGAGCTGTTTTTT.